These 7 T cell receptor beta chains came from one sample sequenced in a study of CD8 T cells in Susac syndrome. cDNA came from approximately 0.5 to 1 ug RNA primed by random hexamers. MiXCR was run by TCRdb on the immunoSEQ multiplex PCR reads, yielding one entry per CDR3 protein. This sample has about 130,000 distinct CDR3 sequences; roughly 94% occur once, and the top ten carry approximately 0.17%. What was sequenced was CD8+ T cells from PBMCs. All receptors come from a human donor with Susac syndrome.

The rearrangement uses TRBV19 and TRBJ2-1, with a tentative D call TRBD2 (5 bases). The germline V gene has CDR1 LNHDA and CDR2 SQIVND (reference sequence). The ends were cut back, 9 bases at V and 0 bases at J, with 15 bases in the middle. The CDR3 covers 15 residues. In DNA form, the CDR3 reads TGTGCCAGCGCTACCGGCGGGTCCTCCTACAATGAGCAGTTCTTC. It specifies CASATGGSSYNEQFF.

V and J are TRBV5-6 and TRBJ1-2; TRBD1 agrees at 8 bases. This CDR3 comprises 15 residues. The J segment lost 2 bases and the V segment lost 1 base, leaving 4 bases of the junction unmatched. From germline, CDR1 is SGHDT and CDR2 YYEEEE. The CDR3 sequence: CASSLLDRGNYGYTF. In DNA, the CDR3 is TGTGCCAGCAGCTTGTTAGACAGGGGAAACTATGGCTACACCTTC.

V is TRBV6-5 and J is TRBJ2-7; maybe TRBD2 (5 bases). The CDR3 loop spans 15 amino acids. Germline loops: CDR1 MNHEY, CDR2 SVGAGI. Trimming shortened V by 3 bases and J by 3 bases, and 15 bases separated the two germline ends. The CDR3 spells CASSYPLDGVYEQYF. CDR3 nucleotides: TGTGCCAGCAGTTATCCCCTAGACGGGGTCTACGAGCAGTACTTC.

The chain couples TRBV5-1 to TRBJ1-1; TRBD1 matches 8 bases. The CDR3 is made up of 18 amino acids. CDR1 SGHRS and CDR2 YFSETQ come from the germline V gene. J gave up 0 bases and V 0 bases, and 10 bases lay outside the gene matches. The CDR3 here is CASSLGLDGTGMNTEAFF. The CDR3 DNA is TGCGCCAGCAGCTTGGGGCTCGACGGGACAGGCATGAACACTGAAGCTTTCTTT.

The V gene is TRBV30, the J gene TRBJ2-5, with D tentatively TRBD1 (5 bases). Between the trimmed V and J ends, which lost 3 bases and 5 bases, there was a span of 13 bases. CDR3 length: 13 residues. Germline-derived CDR1 and CDR2 are GTSNPN and SVGIG (reference sequence). This chain's CDR3 is CAWRLGHGETQYF. Written as DNA, the CDR3 is TGTGCCTGGAGGCTCGGACATGGGGAGACCCAGTACTTC. Filled out from reference TRBV30 and TRBJ2-5, the complete variable domain reads SQTIHQWPATLVQPVGSPLSLECTVEGTSNPNLYWYRQAAGRGLQLLFYSVGIGQISSEVPQNLSASRPQDRQFILSSKKLLLSDSGFYLCAWRLGHGETQYFGPGTRLLVL.

The chain couples TRBV29-1 to TRBJ1-1; D gene uncertain. The CDR3 is 16 residues long. Germline V CDR1 and CDR2: SQVTM, ANQGSEA. The V end lost 6 bases, the J end lost 1 base, and 21 bases lay between the germline ends. The CDR3 bases are TGCAGCGTGATAAAATCAACACCGGGCCAGAACACTGAAGCTTTCTTT. Protein: CSVIKSTPGQNTEAFF.

This chain uses TRBV15 with TRBJ1-5; the D gene is possibly TRBD1 (5 bases). CDR3 length equals 15 residues. Germline V gene sequence: CDR1 LNHNV, CDR2 YYDKDF (reference sequence). The V end was cut by 4 bases, the J end by 5 bases, with 15 bases between. CDR3 in amino acids: CATSTQWGQDQPQHF. For the CDR3, the DNA is TGTGCCACCAGCACCCAATGGGGCCAAGATCAGCCCCAGCATTTT.